One sample yielded the 27 T cell receptor beta chains listed below, sequenced in a study of prognosis after radiotherapy for stage I lung cancer. Multiplex PCR in two rounds served to amplify TCR beta CDR3 from genomic DNA. Initially, in first-round PCR, primers specific to each TRBV and TRBJ gene were used. TCRdb ran MiXCR on the multiplex PCR reads and lists one entry per CDR3 protein. The repertoire holds more than 25,000 distinct CDR3 sequences, around 32% seen once, with roughly a third in the top ten. The sequences come from PBMCs, collected before or after stereotactic body radiation therapy (not recorded which). The source is a donor at least 50 years old with non-small cell lung cancer.

This clonotype appeared many times. The chain carries TRBV7-3 and TRBJ2-5; 8 bases align to TRBD1. CDR1 and CDR2 (germline): SGHTA, FQGTGA. V lost 5 bases and J lost 5; bases outside the gene matches: 13. The CDR3 length is 16 residues. This CDR3 reads CASSPGGVGLWETQYF. Here the CDR3 DNA reads TGTGCCAGCAGCCCAGGGGGCGTAGGTCTGTGGGAGACCCAGTACTTC.

This chain connects TRBV19 to TRBJ2-5, with 9 bases that match TRBD1. Germline lookup yields CDR1 LNHDA and CDR2 SQIVND (reference sequence). The length of the CDR3 is 14 residues. After removal of 6 bases from V and 3 bases from J, the junction contained 5 bases not matched to a gene. The CDR3, as DNA: TGTGCCAGTAGCCCGACAGGGGGAAAAGAGACCCAGTACTTC. It is translated as CASSPTGGKETQYF.

Details on this clonotype: A junction end diverges from the germline sequence, so it may reflect a read error. The CDR3 region has the DNA TGTGCCAGCAGCCCAAGGGGGGTGGTCACTGAATCTTTCTTT. Translated, it gives CASSPRGVVTESFF. This chain connects TRBV7-8 to TRBJ1-1; a possible D gene is TRBD1 (6 bases). This CDR3 is 14 amino acids long. Germline V gene sequence: CDR1 SGHVS, CDR2 FQNEAQ.

This clonotype was observed many times. This chain connects TRBV20-1 to TRBJ2-7; 8 bases are a match to TRBD2. This CDR3 spans 13 amino acids. From germline, CDR1 is DFQATT and CDR2 SNEGSKA (reference sequence). The trim removed 5 bases at V and 6 bases at J, leaving 9 bases unmatched. The CDR3 loop reads CSAHLPGLVEQYF. The CDR3 DNA sequence: TGCAGTGCTCACTTACCGGGACTAGTCGAGCAGTACTTC.

In its sample, this clonotype was seen many times. V usage is TRBV11-2 and J usage is TRBJ2-2, with D unclear. Germline V gene lookup returns CDR1 SGHAT and CDR2 FQNNGV. This CDR3 is 15 amino acids long. V was clipped by 1 base and J by 1 base, with 7 bases between them. CDR3: CASSLGLRNTGELFF. Written as DNA, the CDR3 is TGTGCCAGCAGCTTAGGTTTAAGGAACACCGGGGAGCTGTTTTTT.

The V gene is TRBV11-3, the J gene TRBJ2-5, with D perhaps matching TRBD2 (6 bases). CDR1 is SGHNT, CDR2 YENEEA, per germline. The V gene lost 5 bases and the J gene lost 3 bases, with 31 bases spanning the gap. The CDR3 extends over 20 amino acids. The CDR3 bases are TGTGCCAGCAGCCCGAGGCTGTTAGCTAGCGTGAGAGGGCAGAAAGAGACCCAGTACTTC. It encodes CASSPRLLASVRGQKETQYF.

The chain combines TRBV20-1 with TRBJ2-7; weak D call: TRBD2 (6 bases). This CDR3 comprises 13 residues. The germline V and J ends were trimmed by 3 bases and 6 bases, with 15 bases remaining between them. Per germline, CDR1 DFQATT and CDR2 SNEGSKA (reference sequence). This CDR3 reads CSARSLEGTEQYF. CDR3 coding DNA: TGCAGTGCTAGGTCCCTGGAGGGGACCGAGCAGTACTTC.

The sample holds many counts of this clonotype. V is TRBV15 and J is TRBJ2-2; 7 nucleotides match TRBD2. The V and J ends lost 1 base and 3 bases, in that order; junction bases with no gene match: 5. The germline CDR1 and CDR2 sequences are LNHNV and YYDKDF (reference sequence). The CDR3 totals 16 residues. The CDR3: CATSRGGGLYTGELFF. The CDR3 DNA reads TGTGCCACCAGCAGAGGGGGGGGGTTGTACACCGGGGAGCTGTTTTTT. The full variable domain, in which reference TRBV15 and TRBJ2-2 provide the parts outside the CDR3, is DAMVIQNPRYQVTQFGKPVTLSCSQTLNHNVMYWYQQKSSQAPKLLFHYYDKDFNNEADTPDNFQSRRPNTSFCFLDIRSPGLGDTAMYLCATSRGGGLYTGELFFGEGSRLTVL.

There are many counts of this clonotype. The rearrangement links TRBV12-5 to TRBJ1-2; D call uncertain. V was trimmed by 3 bases and J by 0 bases, leaving 8 bases between them. Per germline, CDR1 LGHNT and CDR2 FRNRAP. CDR3 size: 14 residues. The CDR3 DNA reads as TGTGCTAGTGGTTTACGGCCGACTAACTATGGCTACACCTTC. Its translation: CASGLRPTNYGYTF.

This clonotype was observed many times. CDR3 amino acids: CATHVSTGGGGNEQFF. The CDR3 DNA follows: TGTGCCACCCATGTGTCGACGGGGGGAGGGGGCAATGAGCAGTTCTTC. V gene TRBV2 combines with J gene TRBJ2-1; weak D call: TRBD2 (7 bases). Deletions cut 10 bases from V and 6 bases from J, with 25 bases between. The germline V gene has CDR1 SNHLY and CDR2 FYNNEI. The CDR3 length is 16 residues.

This clonotype was seen ten or more times. J is TRBJ2-1 and V is TRBV5-1; D ambiguous. This CDR3 has 14 residues. V was shortened by 4 bases and J by 4 bases, with 12 bases between the two germline ends. Germline V lookup: CDR1 SGHRS, CDR2 YFSETQ. The CDR3 spells CASSRPGLYNEQFF. CDR3 nucleotide sequence: TGCGCCAGCAGCCGACCTGGGCTATACAATGAGCAGTTCTTC.

This clonotype has ten or more counts. V is TRBV20-1 and J is TRBJ1-2, with D unresolved. The CDR3 length is 13 residues. Trimming removed 3 bases at V and 5 bases at J, with 13 bases between. Per the germline V gene, CDR1 is DFQATT and CDR2 is SNEGSKA (reference sequence). The CDR3 sequence: CSARARTGYGYTF. The DNA for the CDR3 is TGCAGTGCTAGGGCCCGGACTGGGTATGGCTACACCTTC.

This clonotype was seen ten or more times. The chain is built from TRBV7-9 and TRBJ1-1; D ambiguous. The CDR3 has 14 amino acids. Germline loops: CDR1 SEHNR, CDR2 FQNEAQ (reference sequence). The germline V and J ends were trimmed by 5 bases and 7 bases, with 17 bases remaining between them. The DNA of the CDR3 is TGTGCCAGCAGCCCCATGGGGTCTCCGCTTGAAGCTTTCTTT. It translates to CASSPMGSPLEAFF.

In the case of this clonotype: A much larger clonotype is one base distant, so this may be a read error. The J gene is TRBJ1-1, the V gene TRBV7-2, with 8 bases aligning to TRBD1. This CDR3 is built from 14 residues. Looked up from germline, CDR1 is SGHTA and CDR2 is FQGNSA. CDR3 amino acids: CASSRRTGNNEAFF. CDR3 DNA sequence: TGTGCCAGCAGCCGCCGGACAGGGAACAATGAAGCTTTCTTT.

The V gene is TRBV6-1, the J gene TRBJ2-3; 8 bases fit TRBD2. The J segment lost 2 bases and the V segment lost 7 bases, leaving 5 bases of the junction unmatched. Germline assignment: CDR1 MNHNS and CDR2 SASEGT. The CDR3 has 14 amino acids. The CDR3 loop is CASKTSVYTDTQYF. The CDR3 bases are TGTGCCAGCAAGACTAGCGTATACACAGATACGCAGTATTTT.

In this sample, this clonotype turned up many times. This chain uses TRBV6-9 with TRBJ2-5; 9 bases are shared with TRBD2. Per germline, CDR1 MNHGY and CDR2 SVAAGI. This CDR3 spans 15 amino acids. V was clipped by 4 bases and J by 2 bases; unmatched bases: 5. The CDR3 loop is CASSFSGGLQETQYF. CDR3 nucleotides: TGTGCCAGCAGTTTTAGCGGGGGCCTTCAAGAGACCCAGTACTTC.

This clonotype was seen repeatedly, ten times or more. The rearrangement uses TRBV6-1 and TRBJ1-1; D might be TRBD1 (6 bases). Germline-derived CDR1 and CDR2 are MNHNS and SASEGT. This CDR3 contains 13 residues. The V and J ends lost 8 bases and 3 bases respectively, with 13 bases between them. DNA of the CDR3: TGTGCCAGCTCAGGGGAGTCATACACTGAAGCTTTCTTT. Translated: CASSGESYTEAFF.

This clonotype came up many times. The rearrangement joins TRBV6-4 to TRBJ2-7, with D possibly matching TRBD2 (5 bases). V lost 3 bases, J lost 7 bases, and 13 bases lay in between. This CDR3 is built from 13 residues. Germline V gene sequence: CDR1 MRHNA, CDR2 SNTAGT. The CDR3 sequence is CASSEWSTGEQYF. The CDR3 nucleotides are TGTGCCAGCAGTGAGTGGAGCACGGGGGAGCAGTACTTC.

The chain employs TRBV7-3 and TRBJ2-1, with D possibly TRBD2 on 7 matching bases. Trimming took 5 bases from V and 2 from J, leaving 28 bases between them. Germline V gives CDR1 SGHTA, CDR2 FQGTGA. The CDR3 loop spans 20 amino acids. As DNA, the CDR3 is TGTGCCAGCAGCCCTCTCAGGGGAGTTGGCGGGACTACTCCCTACAATGAGCAGTTCTTC. As protein: CASSPLRGVGGTTPYNEQFF.

This clonotype was counted ten times or more. V gene TRBV7-8 combines with J gene TRBJ2-7; perhaps D is TRBD1 or TRBD2 (10 bases each). The CDR3 is 18 amino acids. Trimming pared 4 bases from V and 2 bases from J, leaving 24 bases between. Germline V lookup: CDR1 SGHVS, CDR2 FQNEAQ. The CDR3, as DNA: TGTGCCAGCAGCTCCGGGACAGGGGCCCTAGCGGGAGCCTACGAGCAGTACTTC. Protein product: CASSSGTGALAGAYEQYF.

This clonotype occurred a few times. The rearrangement links TRBV5-1 to TRBJ1-4; 9 positions match TRBD1. The length of the CDR3 is 15 residues. The trim removed 1 base at V and 7 bases at J, leaving 5 bases unmatched. In germline, CDR1 is SGHRS, CDR2 YFSETQ. The CDR3 spells CASSLTGGDGEKLFF. The DNA for the CDR3 is TGCGCCAGCAGCTTGACAGGGGGCGACGGTGAAAAACTGTTTTTT. Full variable domain (rest looked up from reference TRBV5-1 and TRBJ1-4): KAGVTQTPRYLIKTRGQQVTLSCSPISGHRSVSWYQQTPGQGLQFLFEYFSETQRNKGNFPGRFSGRQFSNSRSEMNVSTLELGDSALYLCASSLTGGDGEKLFFGSGTQLSVL.

About this clonotype: It differs at one base from a far larger clone, so likely a read error. The chain recombines TRBV6-1 with TRBJ2-2, with 13 positions matching TRBD2. Germline CDR1 is MNHNS and CDR2 is SASEGT. V gave up 2 bases and J gave up 6 bases; unmatched junction bases: 9. The CDR3 contains 18 residues. CDR3: CASSERTSGRGSPGELFF. The CDR3 DNA reads as TGTGCCAGCAGTGAACGGACTAGCGGGAGAGGAAGTCCCGGGGAGCTGTTTTTT.

As for this clonotype: A read error is likely, as this CDR3 ends without the conserved phenylalanine or tryptophan. No DNA is shown, since the ends of the CDR3 on it are uncertain; the CDR3 is the one TCRdb lists. V gene TRBV7-3 combines with J gene TRBJ1-2. Inclusive of both ends, the CDR3 amounts to 12 amino acids. CDR1 and CDR2 (germline): SGHTA, FQGTGA. The CDR3: CASSLIVQSSYL.

Ten or more counts support this clonotype. J is TRBJ2-1 and V is TRBV10-3; D tentatively fits TRBD1 or TRBD2 (7 bases each). The germline gives CDR1 ENHRY, CDR2 SYGVKD. This CDR3 has 19 residues. The germline V and J ends were trimmed by 7 bases and 0 bases, with 25 bases remaining between them. The CDR3: CAIKRDSRGGSSSYNEQFF. CDR3 DNA: TGTGCCATCAAGCGGGACAGCCGTGGTGGATCTAGCTCCTACAATGAGCAGTTCTTC.

This chain uses TRBV7-9 with TRBJ1-2, with 8 nucleotides matching TRBD1. The length of the CDR3 is 13 residues. The V and J ends lost 3 bases and 9 bases, in that order; junction bases with no gene match: 6. Looked up from germline, CDR1 is SEHNR and CDR2 is FQNEAQ (reference sequence). The CDR3 region is CASSLLGTGRYTF. The CDR3, as DNA: TGTGCCAGCAGCTTGCTAGGGACAGGTCGCTACACCTTC.

This clonotype occurred a few times. At one end the junction does not follow the germline gene, possibly because of a read error. The V gene is TRBV4-2, the J gene TRBJ2-1, with D uncertain. This CDR3 spans 15 amino acids. Germline CDR1 is LGHNA and CDR2 is YNFKEQ. The chain's CDR3 is CASNQRAQVLWEQFF. The CDR3, as DNA: TGTGCCAGCAACCAACGGGCGCAGGTTCTTTGGGAGCAGTTCTTC.

This clonotype was detected many times. The rearrangement joins TRBV29-1 to TRBJ2-2, with no clear D. Trimming shortened V by 3 bases and J by 3 bases, and 11 bases separated the two germline ends. Looked up from germline, CDR1 is SQVTM and CDR2 is ANQGSEA. CDR3 length: 14 residues. The CDR3 protein is CSVEGGPYTGELFF. For the CDR3, the DNA is TGCAGCGTTGAGGGCGGCCCGTACACCGGGGAGCTGTTTTTT.